What follows is one TCR beta chain and its context. Its antigen is still unknown. The data stem from a study of T cell repertoires in cytomegalovirus infection. Study-wide background: CMV infection plus the matching HLA type was flagged by public TCR beta signatures.

Trimming at V came to 0 bases and at J to 1 base, leaving 11 bases not matched to a gene. The germline CDR1 and CDR2 sequences are SGHDN and FVKESK. The CDR3 has 19 amino acids. TCRdb re-derived calls from the reads in MiXCR, one entry per CDR3 protein. The sample has about 400,000 distinct CDR3 sequences, nearly 35% seen once; the top ten hold approximately 15%. The TCR comes from a human donor in good health (CMV status not recorded). Some clones in this sample may be carry-over from other donors' samples. Material: cultured PBMCs, obtained from culture after CMV antigen stimulation. The rearrangement uses TRBV14 and TRBJ2-5; 10 nucleotides align to TRBD2. The CDR3 DNA sequence: TGTGCCAGCAGCCAAGATGAAAGCGGGAGGGCCAATCGCCAAGAGACCCAGTACTTC. Its protein product is CASSQDESGRANRQETQYF.